Sequencing of this T cell receptor beta chain was carried out in a study of radiation and T cells in renal cell carcinoma. Study outcomes and limitations: Top tumor clonotypes rose in blood 2 weeks post-radiation, then contracted. Pretreatment tumor biopsies were lacking, so baseline clonotypes are unknown.

Concerning this clone: Its antigen is as yet unknown.

Germline CDR1 is MNHEY and CDR2 is SVGAGI. V lost 5 bases and J 1 base, leaving 14 bases between the germline ends. This CDR3 comprises 15 residues. The table came from immunoSEQ multiplex PCR; TCRdb's copy has only in-frame clones and leaves some out. The sample comprises approximately 140,000 clones, around four fifths of which are singletons, and under 30% rests with the top ten. Indicated time point: baseline pretreatment blood. The treatment here: 15 Gy SBRT to primary tumor, nephrectomy 4 weeks later. After SBRT, blood was collected at 2 and 4 weeks, plus baseline. The receptor was derived from a woman between 50 and 59 years old with renal cell carcinoma. Sequenced here: blood, sampled from a patient whose treatment included radiotherapy and nephrectomy. J is TRBJ1-2 and V is TRBV6-5, with D maybe TRBD1 (6 bases). The CDR3 DNA follows: TGTGCCAGCAGTGCGGTGGCAGGGGATAACTATGGCTACACCTTC. It yields the protein CASSAVAGDNYGYTF.